A selection of T cell receptor beta chains follows, all from one sample in a study of early T cells in non-severe SARS-CoV-2 infection. TCRdb used MiXCR to reprocess the 5' RACE reads, holding one entry per CDR3 protein. The sample holds 65,000 to 75,000 distinct CDR3 sequences, under 14% seen once. The sample taken for sequencing was whole blood. Receptor source: an adult who was a healthcare worker with PCR-confirmed SARS-CoV-2 infection or an uninfected control (not recorded which). The CDR3 runs from the conserved cysteine through the conserved F or W. The D gene is left open where the match is weak. Some rows have no size entry. The others give once, few or many, or a class for an expanded clone.

V	size	D	J	CDR3	DNA
TRBV7-3	many	-	TRBJ1-1	CASSLSGAKDTEAFF	TGTGCCAGCAGCTTAAGCGGGGCTAAGGACACTGAAGCTTTCTTT
TRBV11-2	-	-	TRBJ2-5	CASSLTLAETQYF	TGTGCCAGCAGCTTAACTCTGGCGGAGACCCAGTACTTC
TRBV4-1	-	-	TRBJ1-1	CASSQPSSGVTEAFF	TGCGCCAGCAGCCAACCCTCAAGTGGGGTTACTGAAGCTTTCTTT
TRBV2	many	-	TRBJ2-7	CASSEEAGTYEQYF	TGTGCCAGCAGTGAGGAGGCAGGGACCTACGAGCAGTACTTC
TRBV24-1	-	-	TRBJ2-1	CATSDFRGPEQFF	TGTGCCACCAGTGATTTTCGGGGCCCTGAGCAGTTCTTC
TRBV19	many	TRBD2	TRBJ2-7	CASSPSGGYEQYF	TGTGCCAGTAGTCCCAGCGGGGGGTACGAGCAGTACTTC
TRBV23-1	-	-	TRBJ2-6	CASSQPVQNVLTF	TGCGCCAGCAGTCAGCCGGTACAAAACGTCCTGACTTTC
TRBV19	many	TRBD1	TRBJ2-7	CASSPPGGPSGEQYF	TGTGCCAGTAGTCCTCCAGGGGGCCCCTCGGGTGAGCAGTACTTC
TRBV4-1	-	-	TRBJ1-2	CASSHNTGINYGYTF	TGCGCCAGCAGCCATAATACAGGGATTAACTATGGCTACACCTTC
TRBV7-8	many	-	TRBJ2-5	CASSLETALTQETQYF	TGTGCCAGCAGCTTAGAGACGGCCCTAACCCAAGAGACCCAGTACTTC
TRBV10-2	many	TRBD2	TRBJ2-5	CASSDLGSGGLQETQYF	TGCGCCAGCAGTGACCTAGGTAGCGGGGGGCTCCAAGAGACCCAGTACTTC
TRBV10-3	many	-	TRBJ2-5	CAITGTVGGTQYF	TGTGCCATCACGGGGACAGTCGGGGGGACCCAGTACTTC
TRBV29-1	many	TRBD1	TRBJ2-5	CSARQGAGETQYF	TGCAGCGCAAGACAGGGGGCTGGTGAGACCCAGTACTTC
TRBV11-2	many	TRBD1	TRBJ2-1	CASSSSGTEIHNEQFF	TGTGCCAGCAGCTCTTCCGGGACAGAAATACACAATGAGCAGTTCTTC
TRBV7-8	-	-	TRBJ2-5	CASSLGQIVQETQYF	TGTGCCAGCAGCTTGGGGCAGATAGTACAAGAGACCCAGTACTTC
TRBV28	many	TRBD1	TRBJ2-5	CASRDRQGAGKTQYF	TGTGCCAGCAGGGATAGACAGGGGGCAGGGAAGACCCAGTACTTC
TRBV20-1	-	-	TRBJ2-5	CSARPGPTVETQYF	TGCAGTGCTAGGCCGGGACCTACAGTGGAGACCCAGTACTTC
TRBV6-1	few	TRBD1	TRBJ2-4	CASSEEDRAGAKNIQYF	TGTGCCAGCAGTGAAGAAGACAGGGCAGGAGCCAAAAACATTCAGTACTTC
TRBV5-4	-	-	TRBJ2-5	CASSLLPETQYF	TGTGCCAGCAGCTTGCTCCCGGAGACCCAGTACTTC
TRBV27	many	-	TRBJ2-5	CASSSPYIETQYF	TGTGCCAGCAGCTCGCCATACATAGAGACCCAGTACTTC
TRBV20-1	-	TRBD2	TRBJ2-3	CSARGILAGGSADTQYF	TGCAGTGCTAGAGGAATTCTAGCGGGGGGGAGCGCAGATACGCAGTATTTT
TRBV29-1	-	-	TRBJ1-2	CSVVGAYGYTF	TGCAGCGTTGTAGGCGCCTATGGCTACACCTTC
TRBV27	many	-	TRBJ1-5	CASSLSGTNQPQHF	TGTGCCAGCAGTCTGTCCGGAACCAATCAGCCCCAGCATTTT
TRBV20-1	-	-	TRBJ2-2	CSASSATGELFF	TGCAGTGCATCGTCGGCTACCGGGGAGCTGTTTTTT
TRBV28	few	-	TRBJ1-2	CASSLLHYGYTF	TGTGCCAGCAGTTTATTACATTATGGCTACACCTTC
TRBV6-2/TRBV6-3	many	TRBD2	TRBJ2-7	CASRTSGRARDEQYF	TGTGCCAGCAGAACTAGCGGGAGGGCCCGGGACGAGCAGTACTTC
TRBV12-3/TRBV12-4	few	-	TRBJ2-1	CASSLPGDPGNEQFF	TGTGCCAGCAGTTTACCGGGGGACCCGGGGAATGAGCAGTTCTTC
TRBV28	-	TRBD2	TRBJ2-5	CASSVSGARETQYF	TGTGCCAGCAGTGTTAGCGGGGCTAGGGAGACCCAGTACTTC
TRBV27	-	TRBD1	TRBJ1-3	CASSLSSDRGPGNTIYF	TGTGCCAGCAGTTTATCTTCGGACAGGGGGCCAGGAAACACCATATATTTT
TRBV20-1	few	-	TRBJ1-4	CSARSPGPRGAANEKLFF	TGCAGTGCTAGATCACCGGGACCCCGAGGGGCGGCTAATGAAAAACTGTTTTTT
TRBV7-8	few	-	TRBJ2-5	CASSLGGNLEVRHKTQYF	TGTGCCAGCAGCTTAGGGGGAAATTTGGAGGTCCGGCATAAGACCCAGTACTTC
TRBV7-6	many	-	TRBJ2-5	CASSLGALQETQYF	TGTGCCAGCAGCTTAGGGGCCTTACAAGAGACCCAGTACTTC
TRBV6-1	few	TRBD2	TRBJ2-7	CASILAGAPEQYF	TGTGCCAGCATTTTAGCGGGAGCCCCCGAGCAGTACTTC
TRBV29-1	-	TRBD2	TRBJ2-7	CSVEKRGKSPYEQYF	TGCAGCGTTGAGAAGCGGGGGAAATCGCCCTACGAGCAGTACTTC
TRBV25-1	-	-	TRBJ2-2	CASSDRASGLNTGELFF	TGTGCCAGCAGTGATCGGGCATCAGGACTGAACACCGGGGAGCTGTTTTTT
TRBV5-4	many	TRBD1	TRBJ2-7	CASSFRDRGYEQYF	TGTGCCAGCAGCTTCCGGGACAGGGGCTACGAGCAGTACTTC
TRBV5-1	few	TRBD2	TRBJ2-1	CASSSGALNEQFF	TGCGCCAGCTCAAGCGGGGCCCTCAATGAGCAGTTCTTC
TRBV12-5	many	-	TRBJ2-6	CASGLGNSGANVLTF	TGTGCTAGTGGTTTGGGAAACTCTGGGGCCAACGTCCTGACTTTC
TRBV20-1	few	-	TRBJ2-7	CSAEWGSSYEQYF	TGCAGTGCTGAGTGGGGGAGCTCCTACGAGCAGTACTTC
TRBV2	many	TRBD2	TRBJ2-3	CASSVGLAGVDTQYF	TGTGCCAGCAGTGTGGGACTAGCGGGAGTTGATACGCAGTATTTT
TRBV11-2	many	-	TRBJ2-1	CASSPAGAGAYNEQFF	TGTGCCAGCAGCCCTGCTGGGGCAGGGGCCTACAATGAGCAGTTCTTC
TRBV29-1	few	-	TRBJ1-1	CSVGNTEAFF	TGCAGCGTTGGAAACACTGAAGCTTTCTTT